This TCR beta chain is from a study of blood T cell repertoires in COVID-19. The overall study: COVID-19 samples collected from the United States, Italy and Spain covered acute and convalescent phases. T cells, B-cell-depleted T cells, or PBMCs provided the cDNA or gDNA that served as material.

The length of the CDR3 is 15 residues. CDR1 and CDR2 (germline): WSHSY, SAAADI. Trimming removed 0 bases from V and 0 bases from J, with 7 bases in between. In the original workflow: Reference gene primers were amplified, and this amplification served to estimate nucleated cell counts. Method: immunoSEQ multiplex PCR; TCRdb's copy keeps in-frame clones and lacks some. V, J and clone size were drawn from that table, and D and trimming were deduced from the DNA. The sample holds 35,000 to 45,000 clones, under 90% seen once. Remarks on this clone: Other DNA sequences in this sample translate to the same CDR3.

The origin of this receptor is a human donor in a cohort sampled during active COVID-19. Sample: peripheral blood. This sequence joins TRBV10-2 and TRBJ2-3; D is undetermined. The CDR3 DNA is TGCGCCAGCAGTGAGTCGCCGGTAAGCACAGATACGCAGTATTTT. This sequence encodes CASSESPVSTDTQYF.